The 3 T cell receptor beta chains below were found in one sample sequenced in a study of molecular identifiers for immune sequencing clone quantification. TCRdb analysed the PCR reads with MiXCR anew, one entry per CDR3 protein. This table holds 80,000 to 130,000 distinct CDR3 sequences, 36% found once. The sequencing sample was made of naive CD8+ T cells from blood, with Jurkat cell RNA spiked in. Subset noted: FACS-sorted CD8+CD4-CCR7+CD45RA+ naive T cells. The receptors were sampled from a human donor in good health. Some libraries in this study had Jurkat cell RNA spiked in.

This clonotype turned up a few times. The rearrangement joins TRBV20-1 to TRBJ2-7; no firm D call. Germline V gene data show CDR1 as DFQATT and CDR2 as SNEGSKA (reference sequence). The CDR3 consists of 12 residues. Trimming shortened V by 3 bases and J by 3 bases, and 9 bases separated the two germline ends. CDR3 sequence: CSASSSSYEQYF. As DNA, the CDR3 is TGCAGTGCTAGTTCCAGTAGCTACGAGCAGTACTTC.

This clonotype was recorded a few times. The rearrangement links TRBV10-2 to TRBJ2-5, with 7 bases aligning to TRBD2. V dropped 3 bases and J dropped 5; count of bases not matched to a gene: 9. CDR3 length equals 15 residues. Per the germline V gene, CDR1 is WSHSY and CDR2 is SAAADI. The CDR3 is CASSDLGRAVETQYF. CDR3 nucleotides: TGCGCCAGCAGTGACCTAGGGAGGGCCGTTGAGACCCAGTACTTC.

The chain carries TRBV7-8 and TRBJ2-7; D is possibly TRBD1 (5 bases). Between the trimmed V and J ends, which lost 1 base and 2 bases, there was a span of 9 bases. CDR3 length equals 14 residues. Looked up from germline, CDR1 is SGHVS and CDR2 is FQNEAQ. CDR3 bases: TGTGCCAGCAGCTTAGGGGGCAGGGCCTACGAGCAGTACTTC. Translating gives CASSLGGRAYEQYF.